This T cell receptor (beta chain) comes out of a study of cytomegalovirus exposure and HLA in healthy donors. This CDR3 comprises 17 residues. Germline-derived CDR1 and CDR2 are LGHNT and FRNRAP. The V and J ends lost 7 bases and 4 bases, in that order; junction bases with no gene match: 17. Turning to this clone: Its antigen remains unidentified.

The PCR had 60 Vbeta and 13 Jbeta primers. Method: immunoSEQ multiplex PCR; TCRdb's copy keeps in-frame clones and lacks some. The sample includes 150,000 to 200,000 clones, roughly 76% of them seen just once. Study-level findings and limits: Later analysis placed DRB1 highest and HLA-C lowest in TCR association rates, which differed by HLA locus. Productive status was seen about 90% or about 30% of the time for most TCR beta V segments in an earlier analysis.

Sequencing used PBMCs. The sequence came from a man in his fifties or sixties in good health and CMV-seronegative. V usage is TRBV12-5 and J usage is TRBJ2-5; 8 positions match TRBD1. The CDR3 is CASATTGGTGHLETQYF. Written as DNA, the CDR3 is TGTGCTAGTGCCACCACCGGAGGGACAGGCCATTTAGAGACCCAGTACTTC.